A selection of T cell receptor beta chains follows, all from one sample in a study of cytomegalovirus exposure and HLA in healthy donors. Clones were read by immunoSEQ multiplex PCR, and TCRdb kept only the in-frame ones, dropping some. The sample contains about 120,000 clones, 7% to 9.5% of which appear only once. Sequenced: PBMCs. The receptor set was obtained from a woman in her 40s in good health and CMV-seropositive. Each CDR3 is given with its conserved first and last residue. The D gene is left open where the match is weak. The size of a clone is reported for some rows only, either as once, few or many, or as a class for expanded clones.

J gene: TRBJ2-5
D gene: TRBD2
V gene: TRBV27
clone size: few
CDR3 protein: CASSSLAGGETQYF
CDR3 DNA: TGTGCCAGCAGTTCACTAGCGGGGGGAGAGACCCAGTACTTC

J gene: TRBJ1-1
D gene: .
V gene: TRBV27
clone size: few
CDR3 protein: CASSPWTASGTEAFF
CDR3 DNA: TGTGCCAGCAGTCCTTGGACAGCTTCGGGCACTGAAGCTTTCTTT

J gene: TRBJ2-5
D gene: TRBD2
V gene: TRBV5-1
clone size: few
CDR3 protein: CASSLSGSRETQYF
CDR3 DNA: TGCGCCAGCAGCCTAAGCGGGAGCAGGGAGACCCAGTACTTC

J gene: TRBJ1-5
D gene: .
V gene: TRBV18
clone size: few
CDR3 protein: CASSKSRGSNQPQHF
CDR3 DNA: TGTGCCAGCTCGAAATCTAGGGGAAGTAATCAGCCCCAGCATTTT

J gene: TRBJ2-1
D gene: TRBD1
V gene: TRBV7-9
clone size: .
CDR3 protein: CVSKGQGPENYNEQFF
CDR3 DNA: TGTGTCAGCAAGGGACAGGGGCCTGAAAATTACAATGAGCAGTTCTTC

J gene: TRBJ1-2
D gene: .
V gene: TRBV11-3
clone size: few
CDR3 protein: CASSCPLGHPNYGYTF
CDR3 DNA: TGTGCCAGCAGCTGCCCCCTGGGCCATCCTAACTATGGCTACACCTTC

J gene: TRBJ1-4
D gene: .
V gene: TRBV5-4
clone size: few
CDR3 protein: CASSPGGTRSNEKLFF
CDR3 DNA: TGTGCCAGCAGCCCCGGGGGGACAAGGTCAAATGAAAAACTGTTTTTT

J gene: TRBJ1-1
D gene: TRBD1
V gene: TRBV5-4
clone size: few
CDR3 protein: CASSLGRQGLNTEAFF
CDR3 DNA: TGTGCCAGCAGCTTGGGACGACAGGGATTGAACACTGAAGCTTTCTTT

J gene: TRBJ1-1
D gene: .
V gene: TRBV7-6
clone size: few
CDR3 protein: CASSPPTGSAEAFF
CDR3 DNA: TGTGCCAGCAGCCCCCCTACAGGGAGCGCTGAAGCTTTCTTT

J gene: TRBJ1-1
D gene: TRBD1
V gene: TRBV7-3
clone size: .
CDR3 protein: CASSPDRVNTEAFF
CDR3 DNA: TGTGCCAGCAGCCCGGACAGGGTGAACACTGAAGCTTTCTTT

J gene: TRBJ2-1
D gene: .
V gene: TRBV6-1
clone size: .
CDR3 protein: CASSYSRRGEQFF
CDR3 DNA: TGTGCCAGCTCTTACTCCCGCCGGGGTGAGCAGTTCTTC

J gene: TRBJ1-1
D gene: TRBD1
V gene: TRBV7-6
clone size: .
CDR3 protein: CASSLTRTGETEAFF
CDR3 DNA: TGTGCCAGCAGCTTAACCAGGACAGGAGAAACTGAAGCTTTCTTT

J gene: TRBJ1-1
D gene: TRBD1
V gene: TRBV7-2
clone size: few
CDR3 protein: CASSSQRVFETGVRAFF
CDR3 DNA: TGTGCCAGCAGCTCTCAGAGGGTTTTCGAGACAGGGGTAAGGGCTTTCTTT

J gene: TRBJ2-5
D gene: .
V gene: TRBV12-5
clone size: once
CDR3 protein: CASDIGREGVLGGETQYF
CDR3 DNA: TGTGCTAGTGATATTGGGAGAGAGGGGGTGCTGGGGGGGGAGACCCAGTACTTC

J gene: TRBJ1-4
D gene: .
V gene: TRBV14
clone size: few
CDR3 protein: CASSPTVGEKLFF
CDR3 DNA: TGTGCCAGCAGCCCGACAGTTGGTGAAAAACTGTTTTTT

J gene: TRBJ2-1
D gene: .
V gene: TRBV21-1
clone size: few
CDR3 protein: CASSAKGAGYGGAFHEQFF
CDR3 DNA: TGTGCCAGCAGCGCAAAAGGGGCGGGCTACGGGGGTGCGTTCCATGAGCAGTTCTTC

J gene: TRBJ2-3
D gene: .
V gene: TRBV9
clone size: .
CDR3 protein: CASSAFEDTDTQYF
CDR3 DNA: TGTGCCAGCAGCGCCTTCGAGGACACAGATACGCAGTATTTT

J gene: TRBJ1-1
D gene: .
V gene: TRBV30
clone size: .
CDR3 protein: CARYSGGNTEAFF
CDR3 DNA: TGTGCCCGGTATTCGGGGGGGAACACTGAAGCTTTCTTT

J gene: TRBJ1-1
D gene: .
V gene: TRBV5-5
clone size: .
CDR3 protein: CASSLDRGANTEAFF
CDR3 DNA: TGTGCCAGCAGCTTGGATAGGGGCGCGAACACTGAAGCTTTCTTT

J gene: TRBJ2-2
D gene: .
V gene: TRBV5-1
clone size: few
CDR3 protein: CASSLVPGPNTGELFF
CDR3 DNA: TGCGCCAGCAGCTTGGTCCCCGGTCCGAACACCGGGGAGCTGTTTTTT

J gene: TRBJ2-2
D gene: .
V gene: TRBV2
clone size: few
CDR3 protein: CASSEAETPNTGELFF
CDR3 DNA: TGTGCCAGCAGTGAGGCCGAGACACCGAACACCGGGGAGCTGTTTTTT

J gene: TRBJ1-3
D gene: TRBD1
V gene: TRBV29-1
clone size: .
CDR3 protein: CSVGTGTSGNTIYF
CDR3 DNA: TGCAGCGTTGGGACAGGAACATCTGGAAACACCATATATTTT

J gene: TRBJ1-1
D gene: .
V gene: TRBV14
clone size: few
CDR3 protein: CASSLTENTEAFF
CDR3 DNA: TGTGCCAGCAGTTTAACAGAGAACACTGAAGCTTTCTTT

J gene: TRBJ1-1
D gene: TRBD1
V gene: TRBV5-1
clone size: .
CDR3 protein: CASSLEWGTGTEAFF
CDR3 DNA: TGCGCCAGCAGCTTGGAGTGGGGGACAGGCACTGAAGCTTTCTTT

J gene: TRBJ1-6
D gene: TRBD1
V gene: TRBV5-1
clone size: .
CDR3 protein: CASSFGTGYSPLHF
CDR3 DNA: TGCGCCAGCAGCTTTGGGACAGGATATTCACCCCTCCACTTT

J gene: TRBJ2-1
D gene: .
V gene: TRBV11-3
clone size: .
CDR3 protein: CASSLDLDSRRNEQFF
CDR3 DNA: TGTGCCAGCAGCTTAGATTTGGACAGTCGTCGCAATGAGCAGTTCTTC

J gene: TRBJ2-1
D gene: .
V gene: TRBV21-1
clone size: .
CDR3 protein: CASSKESDDTSSYNEQFF
CDR3 DNA: TGTGCCAGCAGCAAAGAGAGTGATGACACGAGCTCCTACAATGAGCAGTTCTTC

J gene: TRBJ2-7
D gene: TRBD1
V gene: TRBV5-6
clone size: .
CDR3 protein: CASSWDRTYEQYF
CDR3 DNA: TGTGCCAGCAGCTGGGACAGAACCTACGAGCAGTACTTC

J gene: TRBJ1-1
D gene: TRBD1
V gene: TRBV6-1
clone size: many
CDR3 protein: CASRLTGMNTEAFF
CDR3 DNA: TGTGCCAGCAGATTGACAGGGATGAACACTGAAGCTTTCTTT

J gene: TRBJ1-6
D gene: TRBD1
V gene: TRBV30
clone size: .
CDR3 protein: CAWSVQGDSPLHF
CDR3 DNA: TGTGCCTGGAGTGTACAGGGGGATTCACCCCTCCACTTT

J gene: TRBJ2-2
D gene: .
V gene: TRBV7-9
clone size: .
CDR3 protein: CASSPIRPNTGELFF
CDR3 DNA: TGTGCCAGCAGCCCAATCAGGCCGAACACCGGGGAGCTGTTTTTT

J gene: TRBJ2-1
D gene: TRBD2
V gene: TRBV5-1
clone size: .
CDR3 protein: CASSLEGASGGHNEQFF
CDR3 DNA: TGCGCCAGCAGCTTGGAGGGGGCTAGCGGGGGTCACAATGAGCAGTTCTTC

J gene: TRBJ2-1
D gene: .
V gene: TRBV28
clone size: few
CDR3 protein: CASSFSGGNEQFF
CDR3 DNA: TGTGCCAGCAGTTTTTCAGGGGGGAATGAGCAGTTCTTC

J gene: TRBJ1-1
D gene: TRBD1
V gene: TRBV7-2
clone size: .
CDR3 protein: CASSWDSESTEAFF
CDR3 DNA: TGTGCCAGCAGTTGGGACAGCGAAAGCACTGAAGCTTTCTTT

J gene: TRBJ1-1
D gene: TRBD1
V gene: TRBV7-3
clone size: .
CDR3 protein: CASGQGSNTEAFF
CDR3 DNA: TGTGCCAGCGGACAGGGATCGAACACTGAAGCTTTCTTT

J gene: TRBJ2-7
D gene: .
V gene: TRBV7-9
clone size: once
CDR3 protein: CASSLDSGPGSYEQYF
CDR3 DNA: TGTGCCAGCAGCTTAGATAGTGGGCCCGGCTCCTACGAGCAGTACTTC

J gene: TRBJ1-2
D gene: TRBD1
V gene: TRBV7-8
clone size: .
CDR3 protein: CASSLSRQGEAYTF
CDR3 DNA: TGTGCCAGCAGCTTATCTCGACAGGGGGAAGCCTACACCTTC

J gene: TRBJ1-4
D gene: .
V gene: TRBV10-2
clone size: few
CDR3 protein: CASGHPTTNEKLFF
CDR3 DNA: TGCGCCAGCGGGCATCCTACAACTAATGAAAAACTGTTTTTT

J gene: TRBJ1-1
D gene: .
V gene: TRBV5-4
clone size: few
CDR3 protein: CASSLIRGTEAFF
CDR3 DNA: TGTGCCAGCAGCTTAATCAGGGGCACTGAAGCTTTCTTT

J gene: TRBJ1-5
D gene: .
V gene: TRBV18
clone size: .
CDR3 protein: CASSLGQFNQPQHF
CDR3 DNA: TGTGCCAGCTCGCTAGGACAGTTTAATCAGCCCCAGCATTTT

J gene: TRBJ1-3
D gene: .
V gene: TRBV5-1
clone size: few
CDR3 protein: CASSLTSADSGNTIYF
CDR3 DNA: TGCGCCAGCAGCCTTACCTCGGCGGACTCTGGAAACACCATATATTTT

J gene: TRBJ1-2
D gene: .
V gene: TRBV5-6
clone size: .
CDR3 protein: CASSLGTGGLAYGYTF
CDR3 DNA: TGTGCCAGCAGCTTAGGTACGGGGGGGCTCGCCTATGGCTACACCTTC

J gene: TRBJ1-1
D gene: TRBD1
V gene: TRBV7-9
clone size: .
CDR3 protein: CASSSLDRANTEAFF
CDR3 DNA: TGTGCCAGCAGCTCACTGGACAGGGCGAACACTGAAGCTTTCTTT

J gene: TRBJ1-1
D gene: .
V gene: TRBV28
clone size: few
CDR3 protein: CASSPVAVPEAFF
CDR3 DNA: TGTGCCAGCAGCCCTGTTGCGGTACCCGAAGCTTTCTTT

J gene: TRBJ1-5
D gene: .
V gene: TRBV28
clone size: .
CDR3 protein: CASSFEGYQPQHF
CDR3 DNA: TGTGCCAGCAGTTTCGAGGGTTATCAGCCCCAGCATTTT

J gene: TRBJ1-1
D gene: TRBD1
V gene: TRBV7-9
clone size: .
CDR3 protein: CASHHRTGANTEAFF
CDR3 DNA: TGTGCCAGCCACCACCGGACAGGGGCCAACACTGAAGCTTTCTTT

J gene: TRBJ1-3
D gene: .
V gene: TRBV19
clone size: few
CDR3 protein: CATQQGGFTGNTIYF
CDR3 DNA: TGTGCCACCCAACAGGGCGGATTTACTGGAAACACCATATATTTT

J gene: TRBJ1-4
D gene: .
V gene: TRBV7-9
clone size: few
CDR3 protein: CASSRSGGAREKLFF
CDR3 DNA: TGTGCCAGCAGTCGATCCGGGGGAGCTCGAGAAAAACTGTTTTTT

J gene: TRBJ2-5
D gene: .
V gene: TRBV4-2
clone size: few
CDR3 protein: CASSRGEDYETQYF
CDR3 DNA: TGTGCCAGCAGCCGGGGGGAGGACTACGAGACCCAGTACTTC

J gene: TRBJ2-7
D gene: .
V gene: TRBV7-2
clone size: .
CDR3 protein: CASSPGLAPYEQYF
CDR3 DNA: TGTGCCAGCAGCCCGGGATTGGCGCCTTACGAGCAGTACTTC

J gene: TRBJ2-7
D gene: TRBD2
V gene: TRBV11-2
clone size: few
CDR3 protein: CASSLSSGGNVRTYEQYF
CDR3 DNA: TGTGCCAGCAGCTTGTCTAGCGGGGGGAATGTACGGACCTACGAGCAGTACTTC

J gene: TRBJ1-5
D gene: .
V gene: TRBV5-1
clone size: .
CDR3 protein: CASSPDGNSNQPQHF
CDR3 DNA: TGCGCCAGCAGCCCGGACGGGAATAGCAATCAGCCCCAGCATTTT

J gene: TRBJ2-2
D gene: .
V gene: TRBV27
clone size: few
CDR3 protein: CASSLLGRGGTGELFF
CDR3 DNA: TGTGCCAGCAGTTTATTAGGCAGGGGCGGCACCGGGGAGCTGTTTTTT

J gene: TRBJ1-5
D gene: TRBD1
V gene: TRBV6-5
clone size: .
CDR3 protein: CASSYSQGVNQPQHF
CDR3 DNA: TGTGCCAGCAGTTACTCTCAGGGGGTAAATCAGCCCCAGCATTTT

J gene: TRBJ2-7
D gene: TRBD1
V gene: TRBV5-6
clone size: few
CDR3 protein: CASSTRTGGLEQYF
CDR3 DNA: TGTGCCAGCAGCACCCGGACAGGGGGCCTCGAGCAGTACTTC

J gene: TRBJ2-7
D gene: .
V gene: TRBV11-2
clone size: few
CDR3 protein: CASRWPGDYEQYF
CDR3 DNA: TGTGCCAGCAGGTGGCCCGGGGACTACGAGCAGTACTTC

J gene: TRBJ2-7
D gene: .
V gene: TRBV7-9
clone size: .
CDR3 protein: CASSLVVYEQYF
CDR3 DNA: TGTGCCAGCAGCTTAGTAGTTTACGAGCAGTACTTC

J gene: TRBJ1-3
D gene: TRBD1
V gene: TRBV10-3
clone size: .
CDR3 protein: CAISDSRGSGNTIYF
CDR3 DNA: TGTGCCATCAGCGACTCCAGGGGGTCTGGAAACACCATATATTTT

J gene: TRBJ1-1
D gene: TRBD1
V gene: TRBV5-1
clone size: few
CDR3 protein: CASSEDREFTEAFF
CDR3 DNA: TGCGCCAGCAGCGAGGACAGGGAGTTTACTGAAGCTTTCTTT

J gene: TRBJ2-2
D gene: .
V gene: TRBV6-1
clone size: many
CDR3 protein: CASTPGTLGTGELFF
CDR3 DNA: TGTGCCAGCACTCCCGGGACACTGGGCACCGGGGAGCTGTTTTTT